This TCR beta chain was retrieved from a study of vaccination effects on CD4 cells after COVID-19. Study at large: Viral peptide pools were used in the ViraFEST assay to expand antigen-specific CD4+ T cells, and sequencing came afterward. Two-dose vaccination with either BNT162b2 or mRNA-1273 was given to the participants.

The germline V gene encodes CDR1 MRHNA and CDR2 SNTAGT. V shed 2 bases, J shed 3 bases, and the junction held 6 bases outside the gene matches. The CDR3 has 15 amino acids. Between days 9 and 11 of culture, CD4+ T cells were separated out. Vaccine recipients had no previous SARS-CoV-2 infection; their nucleocapsid antibodies were negative. At days 3 and 7, half of the medium was exchanged for IL-2 medium. Notes on this clone: Its antigen is not identified.

Repertoires were generated with immunoSEQ multiplex PCR, while TCRdb's copy carries only in-frame clones and drops some. The repertoire holds about 74,000 clones, roughly 80% seen once, with around 2% in the top ten. This chain joins TRBV6-4 and TRBJ1-2, with 7 bases matching TRBD1. The sequence derives from a human donor who received a COVID-19 vaccine. This material consisted of CD4+ T cells from PBMCs cultured without peptide, taken before COVID-19 vaccination. The CDR3 DNA is TGTGCCAGCAGTGACGGTCCAGGGGGTTACTATGGCTACACCTTC. Its translation: CASSDGPGGYYGYTF.